The clone carrying this TCR beta chain showed up just a few times. In the source study's methods: Scientists estimated how many nucleated cells there were by amplifying reference gene primers. TCRdb's copy holds only in-frame clones and misses some; the assay was immunoSEQ multiplex PCR. Clonal size and the V and J genes are those of that table, whereas D and trimming came from the DNA. The sample includes around 360,000 clones, around 87% of them seen just once. The V gene end was trimmed by 4 bases and the J gene end by 0 bases; junction bases not matched to a gene: 7. The CDR3 extends over 16 amino acids. In germline, CDR1 is SGHRS, CDR2 YFSETQ. This record comes from a study of blood T cell repertoires in COVID-19. Overall study: COVID-19 samples collected from the United States, Italy and Spain covered acute and convalescent phases. PBMCs, B-cell-depleted T cells, or T cells were the source of the cDNA or gDNA that made up the material.

Followed longitudinally, the Seattle patients had been enrolled during active infection. This sequence joins TRBV5-1 and TRBJ1-3; 7 nucleotides align to TRBD1. This TCR was recovered from a woman in her twenties or thirties with COVID-19, enrolled during active disease. The sample comprised peripheral blood. CDR3 DNA: TGCGCCAGCAGCGCCGGACAGGTGGGCTCTGGAAACACCATATATTTT. This encodes CASSAGQVGSGNTIYF.